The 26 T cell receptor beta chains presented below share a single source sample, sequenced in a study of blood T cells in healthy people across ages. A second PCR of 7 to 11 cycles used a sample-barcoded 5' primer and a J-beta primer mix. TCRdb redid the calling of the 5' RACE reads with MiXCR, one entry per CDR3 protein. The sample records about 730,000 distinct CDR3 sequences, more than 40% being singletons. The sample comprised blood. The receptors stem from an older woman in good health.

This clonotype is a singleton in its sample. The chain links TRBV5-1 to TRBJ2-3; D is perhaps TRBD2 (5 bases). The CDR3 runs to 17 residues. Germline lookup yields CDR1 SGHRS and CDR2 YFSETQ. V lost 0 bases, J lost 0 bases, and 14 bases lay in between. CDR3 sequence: CASSLAGESLSTDTQYF. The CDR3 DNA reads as TGCGCCAGCAGCTTGGCCGGGGAGAGTTTAAGCACAGATACGCAGTATTTT.

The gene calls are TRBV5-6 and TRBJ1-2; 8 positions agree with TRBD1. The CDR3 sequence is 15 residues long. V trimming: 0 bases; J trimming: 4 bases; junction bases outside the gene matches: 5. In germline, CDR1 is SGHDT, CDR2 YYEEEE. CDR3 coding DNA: TGTGCCAGCAGCTTGGTCCCCACAGGGGGCTATGGCTACACCTTC. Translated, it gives CASSLVPTGGYGYTF.

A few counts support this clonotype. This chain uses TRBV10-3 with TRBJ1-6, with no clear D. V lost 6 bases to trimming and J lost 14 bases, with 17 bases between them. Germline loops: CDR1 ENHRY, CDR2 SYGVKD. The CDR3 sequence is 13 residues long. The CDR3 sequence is CAIRLDGMPSLHF. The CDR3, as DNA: TGTGCCATCAGACTAGACGGGATGCCGTCCCTCCACTTT.

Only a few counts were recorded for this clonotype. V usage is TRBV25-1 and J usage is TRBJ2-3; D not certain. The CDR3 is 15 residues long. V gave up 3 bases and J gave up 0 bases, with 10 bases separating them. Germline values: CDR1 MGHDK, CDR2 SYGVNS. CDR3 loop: CASSDPGRSTDTQYF. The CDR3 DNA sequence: TGTGCCAGCAGTGACCCCGGGCGAAGCACAGATACGCAGTATTTT.

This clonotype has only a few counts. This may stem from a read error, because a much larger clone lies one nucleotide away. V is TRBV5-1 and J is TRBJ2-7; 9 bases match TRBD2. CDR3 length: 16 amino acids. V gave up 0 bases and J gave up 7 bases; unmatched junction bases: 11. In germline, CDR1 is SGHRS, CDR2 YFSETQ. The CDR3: CASSLEPSGVYNEQYF. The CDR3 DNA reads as TGCGCCAGCAGCTTGGAACCTAGCGGGGTATACAATGAGCAGTACTTC.

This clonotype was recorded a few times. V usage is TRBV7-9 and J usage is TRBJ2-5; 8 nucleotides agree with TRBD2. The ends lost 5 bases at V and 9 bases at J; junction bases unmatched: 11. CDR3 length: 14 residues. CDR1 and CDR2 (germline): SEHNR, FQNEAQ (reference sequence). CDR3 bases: TGTGCCAGCAGCATCGCGGTCGGGGGGGCGGCCCAGTACTTC. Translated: CASSIAVGGAAQYF.

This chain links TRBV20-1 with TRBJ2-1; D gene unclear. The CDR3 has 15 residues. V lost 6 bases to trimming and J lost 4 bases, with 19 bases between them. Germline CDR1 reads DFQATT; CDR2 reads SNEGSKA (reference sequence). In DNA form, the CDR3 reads TGCAGTGCCCGCCGGCGTCGTCCCCCTTACAATGAGCAGTTCTTC. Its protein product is CSARRRRPPYNEQFF.

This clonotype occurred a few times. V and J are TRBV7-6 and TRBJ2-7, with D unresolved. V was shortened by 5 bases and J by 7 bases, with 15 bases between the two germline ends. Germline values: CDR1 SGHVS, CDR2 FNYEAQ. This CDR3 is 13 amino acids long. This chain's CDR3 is CASSVDATQEQYF. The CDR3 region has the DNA TGTGCCAGCAGCGTAGACGCGACCCAGGAGCAGTACTTC.

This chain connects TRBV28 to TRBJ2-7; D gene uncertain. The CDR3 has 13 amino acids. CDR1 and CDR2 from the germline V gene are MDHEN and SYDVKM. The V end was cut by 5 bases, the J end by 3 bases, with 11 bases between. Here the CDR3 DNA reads TGTGCCAGCAGTGTAAACTCCGTCTACGAGCAGTACTTC. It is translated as CASSVNSVYEQYF.

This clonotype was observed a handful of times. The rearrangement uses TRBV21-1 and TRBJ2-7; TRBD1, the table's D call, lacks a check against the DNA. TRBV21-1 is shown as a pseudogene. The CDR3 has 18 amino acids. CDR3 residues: CASSKENTRQGVPYEQYF. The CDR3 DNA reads TGTGCCAGCAGCAAGGAAAATACCCGACAGGGGGTACCCTACGAGCAGTACTTC.

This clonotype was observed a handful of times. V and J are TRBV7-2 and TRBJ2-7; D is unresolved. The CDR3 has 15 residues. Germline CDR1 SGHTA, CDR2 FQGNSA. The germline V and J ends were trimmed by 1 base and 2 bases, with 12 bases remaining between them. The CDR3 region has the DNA TGTGCCAGCAGCTTAGAATTGAGTGAAACCTACGAGCAGTACTTC. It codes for CASSLELSETYEQYF.

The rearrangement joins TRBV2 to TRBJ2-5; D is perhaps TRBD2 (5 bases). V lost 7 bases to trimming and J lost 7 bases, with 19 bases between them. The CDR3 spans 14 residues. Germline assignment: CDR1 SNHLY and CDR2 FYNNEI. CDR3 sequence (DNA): TGTGCCAGCAAACTGAGCGGTTCATCGGGGACCCAGTACTTC. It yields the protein CASKLSGSSGTQYF.

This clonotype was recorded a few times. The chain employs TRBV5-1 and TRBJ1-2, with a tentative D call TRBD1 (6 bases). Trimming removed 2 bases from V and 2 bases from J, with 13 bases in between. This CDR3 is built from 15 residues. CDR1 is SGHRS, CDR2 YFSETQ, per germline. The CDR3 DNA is TGCGCCAGCAGCTTAGCCGGGACACTCAACTATGGCTACACCTTC. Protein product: CASSLAGTLNYGYTF.

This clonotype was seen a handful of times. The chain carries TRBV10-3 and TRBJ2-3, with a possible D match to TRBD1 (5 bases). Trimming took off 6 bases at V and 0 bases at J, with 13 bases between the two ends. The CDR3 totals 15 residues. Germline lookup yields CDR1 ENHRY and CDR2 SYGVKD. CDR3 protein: CAIRRAAGSTDTQYF. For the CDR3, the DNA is TGTGCCATCAGAAGGGCGGCAGGGAGCACAGATACGCAGTATTTT.

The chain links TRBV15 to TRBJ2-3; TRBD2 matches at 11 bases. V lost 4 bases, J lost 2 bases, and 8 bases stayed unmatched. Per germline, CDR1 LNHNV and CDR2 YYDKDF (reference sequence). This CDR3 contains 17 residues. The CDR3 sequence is CATSIGLAGESTDTQYF. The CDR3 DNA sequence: TGTGCCACCAGCATCGGACTAGCGGGTGAATCCACAGATACGCAGTATTTT.

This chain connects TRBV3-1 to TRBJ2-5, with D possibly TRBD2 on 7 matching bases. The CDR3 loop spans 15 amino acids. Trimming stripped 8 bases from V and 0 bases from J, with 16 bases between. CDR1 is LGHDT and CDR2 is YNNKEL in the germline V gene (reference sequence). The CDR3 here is CASVRGGSYQETQYF. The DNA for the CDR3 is TGTGCCAGCGTAAGGGGGGGTTCGTACCAAGAGACCCAGTACTTC.

CDR3 amino acids: CASSSRTGREAFF. The DNA for the CDR3 is TGCGCCAGCAGCTCCAGGACAGGGCGTGAAGCTTTCTTT. The genes are TRBV5-1 and TRBJ1-1, with 8 bases fitting TRBD1. CDR3 length: 13 amino acids. Germline V gene data show CDR1 as SGHRS and CDR2 as YFSETQ. The junction had 5 bases not matched to a gene; V was cut back by 3 bases and J by 7 bases.

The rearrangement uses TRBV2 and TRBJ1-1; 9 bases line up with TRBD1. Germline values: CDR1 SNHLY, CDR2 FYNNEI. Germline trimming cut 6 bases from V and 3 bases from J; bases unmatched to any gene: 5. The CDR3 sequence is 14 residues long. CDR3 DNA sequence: TGTGCCAGCAGAAAACAGGGGGCCGACACTGAAGCTTTCTTT. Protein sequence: CASRKQGADTEAFF.

CDR3 nucleotides: TGCGCCAGCAGCGCGGGACAGGAGAACACTGAAGCTTTCTTT. Translation gives CASSAGQENTEAFF. The chain has TRBV5-1 and TRBJ1-1; 8 nucleotides line up with TRBD1. The trim removed 4 bases at V and 1 base at J, leaving 3 bases unmatched. The germline V gene has CDR1 SGHRS and CDR2 YFSETQ. The CDR3 runs 14 residues.

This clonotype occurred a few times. CDR3 sequence: CSVEDTRGRHGYTF. Here the CDR3 DNA reads TGCAGCGTTGAAGACACGAGGGGGCGGCACGGCTACACCTTC. This chain joins TRBV29-1 and TRBJ1-2, with TRBD1 matching 7 bases. The V gene end was trimmed by 0 bases and the J gene end by 8 bases; junction bases not matched to a gene: 9. The germline CDR1 and CDR2 sequences are SQVTM and ANQGSEA. The CDR3 sequence is 14 residues long.

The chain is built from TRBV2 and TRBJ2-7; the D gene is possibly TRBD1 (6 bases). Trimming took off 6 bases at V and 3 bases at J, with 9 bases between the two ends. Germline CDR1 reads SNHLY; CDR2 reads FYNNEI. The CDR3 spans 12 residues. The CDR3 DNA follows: TGTGCCAGCAGGTCACAGGGCTACGAGCAGTACTTC. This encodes CASRSQGYEQYF.

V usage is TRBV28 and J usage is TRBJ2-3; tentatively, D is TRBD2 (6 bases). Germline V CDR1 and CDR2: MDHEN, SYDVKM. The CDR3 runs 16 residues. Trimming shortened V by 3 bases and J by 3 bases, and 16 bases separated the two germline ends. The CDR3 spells CASSLEGQTLTDTQYF. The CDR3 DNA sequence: TGTGCCAGCAGTTTGGAGGGTCAGACCCTTACAGATACGCAGTATTTT.

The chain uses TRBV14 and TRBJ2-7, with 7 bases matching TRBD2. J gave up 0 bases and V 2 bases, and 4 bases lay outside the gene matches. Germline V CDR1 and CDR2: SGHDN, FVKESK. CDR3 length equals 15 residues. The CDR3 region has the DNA TGTGCCAGCAGCCAAACCGGGACTAACTCCTACGAGCAGTACTTC. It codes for CASSQTGTNSYEQYF.

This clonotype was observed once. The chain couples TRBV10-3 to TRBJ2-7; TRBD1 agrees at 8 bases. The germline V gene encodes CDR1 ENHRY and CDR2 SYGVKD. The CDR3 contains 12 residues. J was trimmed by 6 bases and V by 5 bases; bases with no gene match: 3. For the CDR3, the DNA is TGTGCCATCAGTCCCCAGGGGGCCGAGCAGTACTTC. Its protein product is CAISPQGAEQYF.

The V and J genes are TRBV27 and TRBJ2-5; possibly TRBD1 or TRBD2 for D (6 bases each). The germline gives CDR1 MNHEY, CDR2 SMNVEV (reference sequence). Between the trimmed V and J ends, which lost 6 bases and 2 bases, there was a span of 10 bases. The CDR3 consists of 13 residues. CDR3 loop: CASRRGLQETQYF. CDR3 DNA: TGTGCCAGCAGACGGGGGCTTCAAGAGACCCAGTACTTC.

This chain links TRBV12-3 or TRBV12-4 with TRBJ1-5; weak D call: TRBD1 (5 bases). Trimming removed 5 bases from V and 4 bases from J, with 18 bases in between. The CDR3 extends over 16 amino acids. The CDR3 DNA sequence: TGTGCCAGCAGTCCCTATGGGGGACCTCGAAATCAGCCCCAGCATTTT. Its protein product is CASSPYGGPRNQPQHF.